The 14 T cell receptor beta chains below come from one sample, sequenced in a study of T cells after yellow fever vaccination. TCRdb called the 5' RACE reads again in MiXCR, with one record for every CDR3 protein. Of roughly 330,000 distinct CDR3 sequences in the sample, roughly 6.8% were seen once. This sample comprised PBMCs, obtained approximately 47 days after the first yellow fever vaccination. These receptors originate from a man aged 18 to 29 who received the YFV17D yellow fever vaccine.

This clonotype was counted at least ten times. The V gene is TRBV5-6, the J gene TRBJ1-2, with TRBD1 as a possible D gene (6 bases). Per germline, CDR1 SGHDT and CDR2 YYEEEE. V shed 3 bases and J shed 4 bases, with 13 bases lying between them. This CDR3 has 14 amino acids. CDR3: CASSSKGGSYGYTF. The CDR3 nucleotides are TGTGCCAGCAGCTCGAAGGGGGGGAGCTATGGCTACACCTTC.

In its sample, this clonotype was seen many times. The chain is built from TRBV21-1 and TRBJ2-5; the table's D call of TRBD1 was not tested on the DNA. TRBV21-1 is classified as a pseudogene. The CDR3 has 12 residues. The CDR3 sequence: CARRGQEETQYF. CDR3 bases: TGTGCCCGACGGGGACAAGAAGAGACCCAGTACTTC.

This clonotype was counted between two and nine times. The rearrangement uses TRBV7-9 and TRBJ2-1; 9 bases match TRBD2. V trimming: 6 bases; J trimming: 8 bases; junction bases outside the gene matches: 5. Germline CDR1 is SEHNR and CDR2 is FQNEAQ (reference sequence). This CDR3 is built from 13 residues. The CDR3 DNA reads TGTGCCAGCAGAACCGGGACTAGCTATGAGCAGTTCTTC. Residues: CASRTGTSYEQFF.

This chain links TRBV12-3 or TRBV12-4 with TRBJ2-7; D unclear. V was cut by 10 bases and J by 2 bases, with 12 bases left in between. The CDR3 totals 12 residues. CDR3: CAILDQAYEQYF. CDR3 DNA sequence: TGTGCCATCCTCGATCAGGCCTACGAGCAGTACTTC.

The chain carries TRBV7-2 and TRBJ2-7; 8 positions match TRBD2. Germline V gene sequence: CDR1 SGHTA, CDR2 FQGNSA. The CDR3 is 14 residues long. V lost 4 bases to trimming and J lost 4 bases; unmatched junction nucleotides: 6. The CDR3 bases are TGTGCCAGCAGCTGGGCGGGGGGCCTTTACGAGCAGTACTTC. Translating gives CASSWAGGLYEQYF.

This clonotype was seen only a few times. The genes are TRBV20-1 and TRBJ1-5; weak D call: TRBD1 (6 bases). In germline, CDR1 is DFQATT, CDR2 SNEGSKA (reference sequence). V lost 0 bases and J lost 9, with 12 bases in between. The CDR3 loop spans 13 amino acids. The CDR3 DNA follows: TGCAGTGCTAGAGAGGGGGCGGGCTTGCCCCAGCATTTT. It encodes CSAREGAGLPQHF.

This clonotype appeared many times. The chain joins TRBV6-1 to TRBJ1-2; a weak D match, TRBD1 (5 bases). Germline V CDR1 and CDR2: MNHNS, SASEGT. This CDR3 region has 13 residues. V dropped 6 bases and J dropped 8 bases, with 16 bases sitting between them. CDR3 bases: TGTGCCAGCAGAAAAGGGCAGGGCGGGGGCTACACCTTC. Translation gives CASRKGQGGGYTF.

This clonotype has a handful of counts. The rearrangement links TRBV3-1 to TRBJ2-7; D is undetermined. V lost 1 base to trimming and J lost 4 bases, with 5 bases between them. CDR3 length: 12 residues. Germline CDR1 reads LGHDT; CDR2 reads YNNKEL (reference sequence). The CDR3 DNA is TGTGCCAGCAGCCAAGGTTCTTACGAGCAGTACGTC. Translated: CASSQGSYEQYV.

This clonotype showed up just a few times. The chain is built from TRBV19 and TRBJ2-1; maybe TRBD1 (6 bases). Germline V gene data show CDR1 as LNHDA and CDR2 as SQIVND (reference sequence). CDR3 length: 12 residues. The V end lost 9 bases, the J end lost 4 bases, and 10 bases lay between the germline ends. The CDR3 nucleotides are TGTGCCAGCAGGGACACATACAATGAGCAGTTCTTC. Protein: CASRDTYNEQFF.

The chain carries TRBV27 and TRBJ2-3; D unclear. V lost 7 bases, J lost 0 bases, and 14 bases lay in between. This CDR3 contains 15 residues. From germline, CDR1 is MNHEY and CDR2 SMNVEV (reference sequence). The CDR3 coding sequence is TGTGCCAGCACCCCACTCGGACGGAGCACAGATACGCAGTATTTT. Its translation is CASTPLGRSTDTQYF.

The V and J genes are TRBV15 and TRBJ2-3, with TRBD2 matching over 7 bases. Germline loops: CDR1 LNHNV, CDR2 YYDKDF (reference sequence). The J segment lost 6 bases and the V segment lost 6 bases, leaving 9 bases of the junction unmatched. The CDR3 length is 14 residues. As DNA, the CDR3 is TGTGCCACCAGGCACCCCGGGGAGGGCGATACGCAGTATTTT. Amino acid sequence: CATRHPGEGDTQYF.

This clonotype was observed many times. The CDR3 bases are TGTGCCACCAGCACACGACAGGGAAGGTTGGCCCAGTACTTC. Its translation: CATSTRQGRLAQYF. The chain has TRBV15 and TRBJ2-5; 7 bases are a match to TRBD1. This CDR3 comprises 14 residues. Germline V gene lookup returns CDR1 LNHNV and CDR2 YYDKDF (reference sequence). Trimming took 4 bases from V and 9 from J; bases not matched to a gene: 11.

The chain recombines TRBV5-1 with TRBJ2-3; D is unclear. Trimming pared 5 bases from V and 3 bases from J, leaving 10 bases between. The CDR3 is made up of 13 amino acids. CDR1 is SGHRS, CDR2 YFSETQ, per germline. CDR3 loop: CASSGQATDTQYF. CDR3 coding DNA: TGCGCCAGCAGTGGGCAGGCTACAGATACGCAGTATTTT.

This sequence joins TRBV6-4 and TRBJ2-1; D possibly matches TRBD1 or TRBD2 (5 bases each). The CDR3 sequence is 12 residues long. Trimming took 0 bases from V and 11 from J, leaving 8 bases between them. Germline CDR1 MRHNA, CDR2 SNTAGT. The CDR3 loop reads CASSDSPGQQFF. CDR3 DNA: TGTGCCAGCAGTGACTCGCCGGGACAGCAGTTCTTC.